This T cell receptor beta chain came from a study of a mutant IDH1 vaccine in newly diagnosed glioma. By sample fraction, this clone is medium-sized. Its antigen remains unknown. The CDR3 totals 14 residues. V was shortened by 7 bases and J by 2 bases, with 13 bases between the two germline ends. CDR1 is SGHAT and CDR2 is FQNNGV in the germline V gene. Noted time point: week 35, safety follow-up. The content of each vaccine dose was 300 ug of mutant IDH1 20-mer peptide, and topical imiquimod accompanied it. Study outcomes and limitations: No link was apparently found between pseudoprogression and changes in top peripheral T cell clonotypes.

TCRdb's table, derived via immunoSEQ multiplex PCR, lists solely in-frame clones and lacks some. The sample carries 25,000 to 40,000 clones, roughly 80% recorded once. The source was PBMCs, collected from a glioma patient whose treatment included an IDH1 peptide vaccine. The TCR comes from a man aged 25-45 years with glioma. This rearrangement joins TRBV11-2 to TRBJ2-3, with D possibly called TRBD1 or TRBD2 (5 bases each). The CDR3 bases are TGTGCCAGCACATGGGGACGTTTCACAGATACGCAGTATTTT. Its protein is CASTWGRFTDTQYF.